This TCR beta chain originates from a study of T cells in Graves' hyperthyroidism and ophthalmopathy. Study results and caveats: A model using 13 V-J features told ophthalmopathy apart from stable hyperthyroidism. Peripheral blood also featured most of the thyroid clonotypes expanded above 0.001.

Regions amplified from RNA transcripts were the TCR beta CDR3 regions. HTBI primers were the set used in a first-round RT-PCR of the TCR CDR3. One entry per CDR3 protein, called by TCRdb with MiXCR from the multiplex PCR reads. The sample lists about 620,000 distinct CDR3 sequences; 15% to 20% were seen once. CDR1 and CDR2 (germline): MDHEN, SYDVKM. Trimming pared 4 bases from V and 0 bases from J, leaving 10 bases between. The CDR3 loop spans 15 amino acids. Note on this clonotype: Its cognate antigen is unknown.

If no ophthalmopathy progression occurred within 18 months, Graves' hyperthyroidism was stable. Patients between 18 and 65 years old had hyperthyroidism, newly diagnosed and lasting under 2 months. This TCR derives from a woman aged 30 to 39 with Graves' hyperthyroidism. The chain carries TRBV28 and TRBJ1-3; D gene ambiguous. Material: blood. In nucleotides, the CDR3 is TGTGCCAGCAGTTCCCTCCGGTACTCTGGAAACACCATATATTTT. Its translation is CASSSLRYSGNTIYF.